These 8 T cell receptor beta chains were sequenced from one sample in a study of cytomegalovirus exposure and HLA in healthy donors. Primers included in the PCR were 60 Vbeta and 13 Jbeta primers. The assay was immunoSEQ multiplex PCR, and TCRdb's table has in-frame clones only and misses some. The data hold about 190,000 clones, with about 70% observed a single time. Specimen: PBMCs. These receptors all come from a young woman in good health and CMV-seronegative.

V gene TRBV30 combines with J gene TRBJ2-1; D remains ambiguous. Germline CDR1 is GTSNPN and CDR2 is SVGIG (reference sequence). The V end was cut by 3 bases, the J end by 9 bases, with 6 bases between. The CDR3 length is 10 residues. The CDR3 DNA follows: TGTGCCTGGAGACGCGTTGAGCAGTTCTTC. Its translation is CAWRRVEQFF.

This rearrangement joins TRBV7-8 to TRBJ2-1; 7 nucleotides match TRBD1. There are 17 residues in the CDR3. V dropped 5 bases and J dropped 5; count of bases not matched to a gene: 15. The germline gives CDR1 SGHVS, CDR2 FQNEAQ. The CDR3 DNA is TGTGCCAGCAGCAAGTGGGCCGAGACAGGGTCAAACAATGAGCAGTTCTTC. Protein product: CASSKWAETGSNNEQFF.

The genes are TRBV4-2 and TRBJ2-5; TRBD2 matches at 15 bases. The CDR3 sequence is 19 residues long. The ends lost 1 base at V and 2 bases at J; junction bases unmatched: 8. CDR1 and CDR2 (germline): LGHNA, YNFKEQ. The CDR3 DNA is TGTGCCAGCAGCCAAGGACGGGGACTAGCGGGAGGTCGACAAGAGACCCAGTACTTC. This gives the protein CASSQGRGLAGGRQETQYF.

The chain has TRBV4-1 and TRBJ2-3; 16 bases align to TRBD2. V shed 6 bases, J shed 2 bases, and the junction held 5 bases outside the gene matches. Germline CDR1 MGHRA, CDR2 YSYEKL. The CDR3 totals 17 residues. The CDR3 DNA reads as TGCGCCAGCAGTGGGACTAGCGGGGGGGCCGCCACAGATACGCAGTATTTT. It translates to CASSGTSGGAATDTQYF.

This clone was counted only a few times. The CDR3 loop reads CASRRGLETQYF. The DNA of the CDR3 is TGTGCCAGCCGCAGGGGTTTAGAGACCCAGTACTTC. The chain carries TRBV7-9 and TRBJ2-5; a possible D gene is TRBD1 (6 bases). Trimming removed 8 bases at V and 4 bases at J, with 11 bases between. The germline gives CDR1 SEHNR, CDR2 FQNEAQ (reference sequence). CDR3 length equals 12 residues.

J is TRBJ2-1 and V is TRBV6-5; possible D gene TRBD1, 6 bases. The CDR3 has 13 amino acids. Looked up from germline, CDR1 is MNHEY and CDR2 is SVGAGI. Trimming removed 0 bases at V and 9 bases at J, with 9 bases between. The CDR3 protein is CASSYSRTVEQFF. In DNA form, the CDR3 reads TGTGCCAGCAGTTACTCGAGGACAGTTGAGCAGTTCTTC.

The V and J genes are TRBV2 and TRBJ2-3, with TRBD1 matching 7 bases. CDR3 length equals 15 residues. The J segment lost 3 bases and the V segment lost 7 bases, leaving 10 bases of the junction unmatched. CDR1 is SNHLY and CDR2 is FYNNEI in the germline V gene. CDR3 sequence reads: CASNPTGLPTDTQYF. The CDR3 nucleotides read TGTGCCAGCAATCCGACAGGGCTTCCGACAGATACGCAGTATTTT.

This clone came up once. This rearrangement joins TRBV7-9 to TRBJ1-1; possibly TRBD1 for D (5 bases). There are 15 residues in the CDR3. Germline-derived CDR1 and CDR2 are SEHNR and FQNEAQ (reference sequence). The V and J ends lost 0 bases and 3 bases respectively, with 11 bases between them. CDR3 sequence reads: CASSLAAGRHTEAFF. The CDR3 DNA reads TGTGCCAGCAGCTTAGCGGCAGGGCGTCACACTGAAGCTTTCTTT.